These T cell receptor beta chains were read from a single sample in a study of blood T cell repertoires in COVID-19. Measured with immunoSEQ multiplex PCR; TCRdb has only the in-frame clones, and not every one. The sample lists more than 150,000 clones, 70% to 85% occurring once. Sequencing was carried out using PBMCs or T cells enriched from blood (not recorded which). The receptors were sampled from a woman aged 45-60 years who had recovered from COVID-19. Each CDR3 is given with its conserved first and last residue. Each record gives: clone size, V gene, D gene, J gene, CDR3 DNA, CDR3 protein. The D gene is left open where the match is weak. Expanded clones are given a class, and other clones once, few, many or no size at all.

-	TRBV5-6	-	TRBJ2-1	TGTGCCAGCATCCGTATACAGACCAATGAGCAGTTCTTC	CASIRIQTNEQFF
-	TRBV18	-	TRBJ1-6	TGTGCCAGCTCACTGAGGGCACCCTCTGACCATACCTATAATTCACCCCTCCACTTT	CASSLRAPSDHTYNSPLHF
-	TRBV2	TRBD1	TRBJ2-7	TGTGCCAGCCCAGCCCCCGGGACAGGGACCTACGAGCAGTACTTC	CASPAPGTGTYEQYF
-	TRBV6-5	-	TRBJ1-5	TGTGCCAGCAGTTCCGACTTTAATCAGCCCCAGCATTTT	CASSSDFNQPQHF
many	TRBV7-9	TRBD2	TRBJ2-7	TGTGCCAGCAGGGATAGCGGGAGGGGACGCGAGCAGTACTTC	CASRDSGRGREQYF
-	TRBV7-2	-	TRBJ2-3	TGTGCCAGCAGCCCCGCAGTGGTAGCCACAGATACGCAGTATTTT	CASSPAVVATDTQYF
-	TRBV7-9	-	TRBJ2-5	TGTGCCAGCAGCCCCCAGGAGACCCAGTACTTC	CASSPQETQYF
-	TRBV5-1	-	TRBJ2-3	TGCGCCAGCGTGGCGGGTGGGCACACAGATACGCAGTATTTT	CASVAGGHTDTQYF
-	TRBV28	TRBD1	TRBJ1-5	TGTGCCACCCGACAGGGGGGGTCGGAGCAGCCCCAGCATTTT	CATRQGGSEQPQHF
-	TRBV28	-	TRBJ2-7	TGTGCCAGCAGTTTTGCGTCCGGGCAGTACTTC	CASSFASGQYF